Detailed here is one T cell receptor (beta chain). Its binding antigen is unknown. Per-base quality was not reported, and no clone a single base away is much larger than it. This sample was taken from a study of T cells in narcolepsy listed by TCRdb under 2018. At the level of the whole study: Healthy control donors were enrolled in the study alongside patients who had narcolepsy type 1 or type 2 (NT1, NT2). To look for autoreactive T cells in narcolepsy patients that target self-antigens of hypocretin neurons (hypocretin, TRIB2), the study used TCR Vbeta sequencing to follow clonotypes in blood and CSF. Overall study outcomes, separate from this receptor: Plots comparing CSF and blood CD4+ T cell clonotypes from the same patient highlighted HCRT-specific and TRIB2-specific autoreactive clonotypes. No sequences matching autoreactive T cell clones were present in some of the blood memory CD4+ repertoires from patients and controls. Autoreactive clonotypes were reported to be detected serially in the blood of the same patients and of different patients, but not in the blood of healthy controls. Patients and controls had similar numbers of sequenced blood memory CD4+ clonotypes, with averages of approximately 40,000 in patients and 33,354 in controls.

For TCR Vbeta sequencing, memory CD4+ T cells were sorted ex vivo from the peripheral blood of both healthy controls and narcolepsy patients. V loses 5 bases of germline sequence and J loses 4 bases, and the interval between the two ends is 12 bases. Taken from the germline V gene, the CDR1 and CDR2 loops are MNHEY and SVGAGI. Inclusive of the bounding cysteine and phenylalanine, the CDR3 is 14 residues long. The entry retains the CDR3 DNA only, 42 bases that are in frame from base 1. Library generation was performed with the immunoSEQ multiplex PCR assay. TCRdb stores this immuneACCESS table with in-frame sequences only. Part of the clones is absent; in the studies checked, under half of the shortfall reflects unresolved V genes, and no reason is known for the rest. For this sample the table gives approximately 30,000 clones, of which 84% were detected only once. The ten largest clones add up to roughly 1.3% of the sample.

The specimen sequenced was CD45RA- memory CD4+ T cells from PBMCs. What the cell subset or site label conveys for this sample: memory T cells sorted ex vivo from peripheral blood. Recombination connected TRBV6-5 to TRBJ1-5; a weak D assignment points to TRBD1 (6 bases agree). This TCR derives from a human donor with narcolepsy. The CDR3 reads as follows: CASSATTGNQPQHF. In nucleotide form, the sequence is TGTGCCAGCAGTGCCACCACAGGGAATCAGCCCCAGCATTTT.